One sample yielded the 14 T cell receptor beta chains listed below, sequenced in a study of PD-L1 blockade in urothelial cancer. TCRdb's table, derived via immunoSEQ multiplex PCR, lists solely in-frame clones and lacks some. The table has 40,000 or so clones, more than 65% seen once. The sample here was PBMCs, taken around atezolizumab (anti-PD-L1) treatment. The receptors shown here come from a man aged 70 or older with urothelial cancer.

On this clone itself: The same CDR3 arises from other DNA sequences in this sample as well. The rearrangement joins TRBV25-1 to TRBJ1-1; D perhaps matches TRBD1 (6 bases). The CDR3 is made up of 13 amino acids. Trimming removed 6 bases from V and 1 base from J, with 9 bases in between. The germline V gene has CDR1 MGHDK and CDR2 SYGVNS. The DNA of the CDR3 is TGTGCCAGCAGCTCGACAGGGAACACTGAAGCTTTCTTT. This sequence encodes CASSSTGNTEAFF.

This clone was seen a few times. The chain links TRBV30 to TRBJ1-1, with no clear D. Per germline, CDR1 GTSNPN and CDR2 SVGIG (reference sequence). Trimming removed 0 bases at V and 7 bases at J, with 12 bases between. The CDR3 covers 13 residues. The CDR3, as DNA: TGTGCCTGGAGTGTTCCCTATAGAGTTGAAGCTTTCTTT. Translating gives CAWSVPYRVEAFF.

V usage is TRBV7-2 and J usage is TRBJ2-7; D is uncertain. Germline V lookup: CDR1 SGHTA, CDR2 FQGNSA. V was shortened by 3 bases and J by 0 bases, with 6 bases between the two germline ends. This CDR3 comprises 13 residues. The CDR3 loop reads CASSFPVSYEQYF. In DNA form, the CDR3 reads TGTGCCAGCAGCTTCCCGGTCTCCTACGAGCAGTACTTC.

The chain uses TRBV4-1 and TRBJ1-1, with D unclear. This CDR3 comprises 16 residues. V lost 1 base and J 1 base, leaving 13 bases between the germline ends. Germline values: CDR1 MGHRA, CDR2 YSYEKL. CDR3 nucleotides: TGCGCCAGCAGCCAAGCAGGCCTGTTTGGGAACACTGAAGCTTTCTTT. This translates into CASSQAGLFGNTEAFF.

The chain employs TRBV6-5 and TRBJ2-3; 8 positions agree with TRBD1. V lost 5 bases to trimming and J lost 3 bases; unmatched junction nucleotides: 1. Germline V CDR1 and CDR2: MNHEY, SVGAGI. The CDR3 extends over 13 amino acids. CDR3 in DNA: TGTGCCAGCAGTGACAGGGGAACAGATACGCAGTATTTT. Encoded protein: CASSDRGTDTQYF.

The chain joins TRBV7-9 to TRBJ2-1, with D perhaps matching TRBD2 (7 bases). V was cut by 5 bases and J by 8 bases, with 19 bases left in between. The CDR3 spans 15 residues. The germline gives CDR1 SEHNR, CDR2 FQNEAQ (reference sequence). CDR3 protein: CASSTVAEGGDEQFF. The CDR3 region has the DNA TGTGCCAGCAGCACCGTAGCGGAGGGGGGGGATGAGCAGTTCTTC.

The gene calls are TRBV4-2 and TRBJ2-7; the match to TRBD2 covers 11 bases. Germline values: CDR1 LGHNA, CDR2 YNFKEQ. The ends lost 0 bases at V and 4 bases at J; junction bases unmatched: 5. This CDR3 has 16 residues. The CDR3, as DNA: TGTGCCAGCAGCCAAGACACTAGCGGGAGAGGTTACGAGCAGTACTTC. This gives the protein CASSQDTSGRGYEQYF.

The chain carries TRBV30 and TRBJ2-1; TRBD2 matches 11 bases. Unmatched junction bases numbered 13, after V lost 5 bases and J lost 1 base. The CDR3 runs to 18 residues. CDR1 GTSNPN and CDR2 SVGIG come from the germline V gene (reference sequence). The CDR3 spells CAWFGTSGLGGSYNEQFF. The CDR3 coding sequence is TGTGCCTGGTTCGGGACTAGCGGCCTGGGGGGTTCCTACAATGAGCAGTTCTTC. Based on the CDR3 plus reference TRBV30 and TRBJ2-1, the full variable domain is SQTIHQWPATLVQPVGSPLSLECTVEGTSNPNLYWYRQAAGRGLQLLFYSVGIGQISSEVPQNLSASRPQDRQFILSSKKLLLSDSGFYLCAWFGTSGLGGSYNEQFFGPGTRLTVL.

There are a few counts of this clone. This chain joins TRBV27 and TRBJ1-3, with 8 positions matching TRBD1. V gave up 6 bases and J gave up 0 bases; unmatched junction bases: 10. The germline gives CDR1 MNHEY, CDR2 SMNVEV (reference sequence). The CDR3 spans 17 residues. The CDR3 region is CASSRTGQGHSGNTIYF. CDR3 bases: TGTGCCAGCAGCCGGACTGGACAGGGCCACTCTGGAAACACCATATATTTT.

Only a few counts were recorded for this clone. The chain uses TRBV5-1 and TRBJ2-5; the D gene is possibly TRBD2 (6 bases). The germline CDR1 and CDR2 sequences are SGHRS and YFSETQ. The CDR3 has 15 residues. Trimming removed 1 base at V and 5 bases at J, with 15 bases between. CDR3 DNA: TGCGCCAGCAGCTTGAACGGAGGGGTTATGGAGACCCAGTACTTC. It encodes CASSLNGGVMETQYF.

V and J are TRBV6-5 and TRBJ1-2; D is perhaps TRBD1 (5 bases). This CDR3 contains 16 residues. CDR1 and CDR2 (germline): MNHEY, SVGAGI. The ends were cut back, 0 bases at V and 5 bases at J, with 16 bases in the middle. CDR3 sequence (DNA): TGTGCCAGCAGTTACTCGCATCGGGGGGAAAGATATGGCTACACCTTC. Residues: CASSYSHRGERYGYTF.

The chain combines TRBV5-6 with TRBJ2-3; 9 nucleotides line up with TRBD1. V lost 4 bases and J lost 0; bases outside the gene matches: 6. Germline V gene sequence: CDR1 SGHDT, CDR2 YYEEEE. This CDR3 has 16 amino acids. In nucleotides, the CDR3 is TGTGCCAGCAGCGATAGGGACAGGGTGAGCACAGATACGCAGTATTTT. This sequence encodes CASSDRDRVSTDTQYF.

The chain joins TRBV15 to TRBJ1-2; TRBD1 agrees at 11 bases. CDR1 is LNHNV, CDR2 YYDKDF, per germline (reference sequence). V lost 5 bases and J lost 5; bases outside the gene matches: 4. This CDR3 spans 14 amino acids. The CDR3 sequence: CATSARDRGYGYTF. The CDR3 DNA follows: TGTGCCACCAGCGCTCGGGACAGGGGGTATGGCTACACCTTC.

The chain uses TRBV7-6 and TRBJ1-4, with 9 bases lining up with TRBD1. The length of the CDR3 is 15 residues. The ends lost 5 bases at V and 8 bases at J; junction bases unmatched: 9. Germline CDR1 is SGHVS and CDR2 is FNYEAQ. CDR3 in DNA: TGTGCCAGCAGCACCCGGACAGGGGTACAGGAAAAACTGTTTTTT. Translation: CASSTRTGVQEKLFF.